These 11 T cell receptor beta chains were all obtained from the same sample, sequenced in a study of cytomegalovirus exposure and HLA in healthy donors. Use of 60 Vbeta and 13 Jbeta primers characterized the PCR. Clones were sequenced by immunoSEQ multiplex PCR, and TCRdb holds only the in-frame ones, with some missing. Among 130,000 to 150,000 clones listed, about 80% were seen once. The sample comprised PBMCs. The source of these receptors is a male donor in good health and CMV-seropositive.

The V and J genes are TRBV7-8 and TRBJ2-1; D remains ambiguous. From germline, CDR1 is SGHVS and CDR2 FQNEAQ. This CDR3 has 15 amino acids. V lost 5 bases to trimming and J lost 8 bases, with 19 bases between them. In nucleotides, the CDR3 is TGTGCCAGCAGCCTCCACCGCACGGTTTACGATGAGCAGTTCTTC. Its translation is CASSLHRTVYDEQFF.

V usage is TRBV7-3 and J usage is TRBJ1-1; D not resolved. The CDR3 covers 13 residues. V was cut by 1 base and J by 3 bases, with 6 bases left in between. Germline CDR1 is SGHTA and CDR2 is FQGTGA. The CDR3 here is CASSLKGDTEAFF. CDR3 in DNA: TGTGCCAGCAGCTTAAAAGGAGACACTGAAGCTTTCTTT.

This clone was seen only a few times. The gene calls are TRBV27 and TRBJ2-7; TRBD1 aligns across 9 bases. Germline CDR1 is MNHEY and CDR2 is SMNVEV (reference sequence). The V gene end was trimmed by 4 bases and the J gene end by 3 bases; junction bases not matched to a gene: 10. The CDR3 length is 16 residues. In DNA, the CDR3 is TGTGCCAGCAGTTCCCTACGCCGACAGGGGGTCTACGAGCAGTACTTC. Translation: CASSSLRRQGVYEQYF.

This chain links TRBV6-5 with TRBJ2-7, with 12 bases fitting TRBD1. V was clipped by 5 bases and J by 6 bases; unmatched bases: 8. CDR1 is MNHEY, CDR2 SVGAGI, per germline. The CDR3 runs 15 residues. CDR3 amino acids: CASSVRDRGRSEQYF. Here the CDR3 DNA reads TGTGCCAGCAGTGTCCGGGACAGGGGGCGAAGCGAGCAGTACTTC.

This clone turned up a few times. The chain combines TRBV6-5 with TRBJ2-3; D is uncertain. V gave up 6 bases and J gave up 6 bases, with 10 bases separating them. The length of the CDR3 is 12 residues. CDR1 MNHEY and CDR2 SVGAGI come from the germline V gene. Here the CDR3 reads CASRLDSDTQYF. The DNA for the CDR3 is TGTGCCAGCAGACTTGACTCCGATACGCAGTATTTT.

V gene TRBV4-2 combines with J gene TRBJ1-4, with 10 bases matching TRBD1. The CDR3 is made up of 17 amino acids. Germline V CDR1 and CDR2: LGHNA, YNFKEQ. V gave up 4 bases and J gave up 1 base; unmatched junction bases: 6. CDR3 DNA: TGTGCCAGCAGCCTCCTGGGACAGGGGCGAACTAATGAAAAACTGTTTTTT. Amino acid sequence: CASSLLGQGRTNEKLFF.

This chain links TRBV7-2 with TRBJ2-2, with TRBD2 identical over 10 bases. Germline lookup yields CDR1 SGHTA and CDR2 FQGNSA. With V trimmed by 11 bases and J by 4 bases, 7 bases remained unmatched. The CDR3 runs to 14 residues. DNA of the CDR3: TGTGCCGTGTCGAGCGGGGGGGGCACCGGGGAGCTGTTTTTT. It encodes CAVSSGGGTGELFF.

The V gene is TRBV27, the J gene TRBJ2-6; the match to TRBD2 covers 9 bases. Germline CDR1 is MNHEY and CDR2 is SMNVEV (reference sequence). Unmatched junction bases numbered 12, after V lost 6 bases and J lost 0 bases. The CDR3 totals 19 residues. The DNA of the CDR3 is TGTGCCAGCAGACTTATAGCGGGGGTAACCCTCTCTGGGGCCAACGTCCTGACTTTC. Translation gives CASRLIAGVTLSGANVLTF.

The V gene is TRBV19, the J gene TRBJ1-5; 7 bases fit TRBD1. Germline trimming cut 3 bases from V and 5 bases from J; bases unmatched to any gene: 7. In germline, CDR1 is LNHDA, CDR2 SQIVND (reference sequence). The CDR3 consists of 15 residues. CDR3 nucleotide sequence: TGTGCCAGTAGTATCGCCCGGGACAGAGATCAGCCCCAGCATTTT. Amino acid sequence: CASSIARDRDQPQHF.

The chain couples TRBV6-5 to TRBJ2-7, with 7 bases matching TRBD2. This CDR3 is built from 15 residues. V shed 5 bases, J shed 1 base, and the junction held 8 bases outside the gene matches. Germline assignment: CDR1 MNHEY and CDR2 SVGAGI. This chain's CDR3 is CASSARGGASYEQYF. CDR3 nucleotides: TGTGCCAGCAGTGCACGCGGGGGTGCTTCCTACGAGCAGTACTTC.

This chain joins TRBV7-9 and TRBJ1-1, with no clear D. Trimming removed 1 base at V and 4 bases at J, with 4 bases between. Germline CDR1 reads SEHNR; CDR2 reads FQNEAQ (reference sequence). This CDR3 is 12 amino acids long. CDR3 nucleotides: TGTGCCAGCAGCTTAGGCAGCACTGAAGCTTTCTTT. Translated, it gives CASSLGSTEAFF.